The T cell receptor (beta chain) described here comes from a study of cytomegalovirus exposure and HLA in healthy donors. The PCR made use of 60 Vbeta and 13 Jbeta primers. This table comes from immunoSEQ multiplex PCR, and its TCRdb copy is limited to in-frame clones, with some not included. The sample consists of around 170,000 clones, around four fifths of them appearing once. Germline V CDR1 and CDR2: SGDLS, YYNGEE. The V and J ends lost 4 bases and 3 bases respectively, with 9 bases between them. The CDR3 loop spans 13 amino acids. The chain carries TRBV9 and TRBJ2-3; D might be TRBD1 (6 bases). The sequence was collected from a male donor in good health and CMV-seronegative. The sample consisted of PBMCs. CDR3 sequence: CASSTGMTDTQYF. The DNA of the CDR3 is TGTGCCAGCAGCACAGGGATGACAGATACGCAGTATTTT.